This T cell receptor (beta chain) was recorded in a study of OX40 agonist ivuxolimab in advanced cancers. Study-wide background: Three individuals attained partial responses, comprising one hepatocellular carcinoma case and two cutaneous melanoma cases.

Libraries were prepared by immunoSEQ multiplex PCR; TCRdb keeps only in-frame clonotypes and omits some of them. The sample has around 35,000 clones; approximately 92% are singletons. Study findings and constraints: With doses of 0.1 to 3.0 mg/kg, CD4+ and CD8+ blood T cells had undergone clonal expansion by week 6.

V gave up 1 base and J gave up 5 bases, with 11 bases separating them. This CDR3 has 14 amino acids. Germline V lookup: CDR1 SGHVS, CDR2 FNYEAQ. Concerning this clone itself: No antigen is known for it.

V gene TRBV7-6 combines with J gene TRBJ2-5; D might be TRBD1 or TRBD2, each matching 6 bases. The sequencing here drew on CD4+ or CD8+ T cells sorted from blood, taken in a trial of the OX40 agonist ivuxolimab. The sequence was obtained from an adult with an advanced solid tumor such as melanoma, head and neck, liver or kidney cancer. This CDR3 is CASSLGGGQETQYF. Written as DNA, the CDR3 is TGTGCCAGCAGCTTAGGTGGGGGGCAGGAGACCCAGTACTTC.